The 13 T cell receptor beta chains below come from one sample, sequenced in a study of shared clonotypes between healthy human individuals. The data were produced by immunoSEQ multiplex PCR, yet TCRdb's version contains in-frame clones alone and is incomplete. The repertoire consists of fewer than 600,000 clones, with 79% occurring once and the leading ten covering about an eighth. Sequencing was carried out using PBMCs. These receptors were collected from a woman between 40 and 50 years old in good health. Some clones in this sample may be carry-over from other donors' samples.

A single count supports this clone. The J gene is TRBJ1-4, the V gene TRBV7-9; TRBD1 aligns across 10 bases. V shed 1 base and J 6 bases; nucleotides not matched to a gene: 11. Germline V gives CDR1 SEHNR, CDR2 FQNEAQ (reference sequence). The CDR3 consists of 18 residues. CDR3 region: CASSLGTGGLEGYEKLFF. The CDR3 bases are TGTGCCAGCAGCTTAGGGACAGGGGGATTAGAAGGATATGAAAAACTGTTTTTT.

The chain employs TRBV28 and TRBJ1-1, with a tentative D call TRBD1 (6 bases). The CDR3 consists of 15 residues. CDR1 and CDR2 from the germline V gene are MDHEN and SYDVKM. Trimming removed 3 bases from V and 5 bases from J, with 16 bases in between. CDR3 sequence reads: CASSLPPTRGTEAFF. DNA for the CDR3: TGTGCCAGCAGTTTGCCTCCGACGAGGGGGACTGAAGCTTTCTTT.

This clone was seen only a few times. The V gene is TRBV19, the J gene TRBJ1-3; D possibly corresponds to TRBD1 (6 bases). Germline V gene data show CDR1 as LNHDA and CDR2 as SQIVND (reference sequence). The ends were cut back, 7 bases at V and 4 bases at J, with 11 bases in the middle. The CDR3 sequence is 13 residues long. CDR3 nucleotide sequence: TGTGCCAGTATGGACAGATCCGGAAACACCATATATTTT. Translation: CASMDRSGNTIYF.

This clone was recorded a few times. V usage is TRBV10-2 and J usage is TRBJ2-1; 9 bases agree with TRBD2. The CDR3 is 15 residues long. Losses at the gene ends were 5 bases for V and 8 bases for J; bases not matched to a gene: 10. Per germline, CDR1 WSHSY and CDR2 SAAADI. CDR3 protein: CASSPKSGRIDEQFF. In DNA form, the CDR3 reads TGCGCCAGCAGTCCCAAGAGCGGGAGGATCGATGAGCAGTTCTTC.

The chain carries TRBV5-1 and TRBJ2-3; the D is unclear. The V gene lost 0 bases and the J gene lost 2 bases, with 10 bases spanning the gap. Germline V gene sequence: CDR1 SGHRS, CDR2 YFSETQ. This CDR3 spans 15 amino acids. CDR3: CASSLAGPDTDTQYF. DNA of the CDR3: TGCGCCAGCAGCTTGGCCGGACCCGACACAGATACGCAGTATTTT.

The chain has TRBV7-9 and TRBJ2-5; the D call may be TRBD1 or TRBD2 (5 bases each). V lost 5 bases and J 6 bases, leaving 25 bases between the germline ends. The CDR3 extends over 17 amino acids. In germline, CDR1 is SEHNR, CDR2 FQNEAQ (reference sequence). The CDR3 nucleotides read TGTGCCAGCAGCCTCCGACAGCCGGGGTCGCGAACCAAGACCCAGTACTTC. Translating it yields CASSLRQPGSRTKTQYF.

The chain recombines TRBV19 with TRBJ2-7; 8 nucleotides agree with TRBD1. This CDR3 spans 14 amino acids. Germline values: CDR1 LNHDA, CDR2 SQIVND (reference sequence). The trim removed 4 bases at V and 3 bases at J, leaving 5 bases unmatched. The CDR3 reads CASSTGGGRYEQYF. As DNA, the CDR3 is TGTGCCAGTAGTACAGGGGGCGGTCGCTACGAGCAGTACTTC.

As to this clone: Relative to the germline gene, one junction end is altered; a read error may explain this. The chain has TRBV11-2 and TRBJ2-7, with TRBD2 matching over 10 bases. Germline-derived CDR1 and CDR2 are SGHAT and FQNNGV. The CDR3 length is 17 residues. The CDR3 loop is CASSVERSGRASYEQYF. The CDR3, as DNA: TGTGCCAGCAGCGTAGAGCGAAGCGGGAGGGCCTCCTACGAGCAGTACTTC.

The rearrangement links TRBV6-9 to TRBJ2-7, with TRBD2 matching 7 bases. Germline V CDR1 and CDR2: MNHGY, SVAAGI. With 5 bases clipped from V and 2 bases from J, the junction kept 18 bases outside the gene matches. The CDR3 runs to 18 residues. This CDR3 is CASSRRGRGGPVAYEQYF. Written as DNA, the CDR3 is TGTGCCAGCAGTCGCCGGGGGAGGGGCGGGCCAGTCGCCTACGAGCAGTACTTC.

This chain uses TRBV5-1 with TRBJ2-1, with TRBD2 as a possible D gene (6 bases). Per the germline V gene, CDR1 is SGHRS and CDR2 is YFSETQ. The CDR3 contains 16 residues. V shed 5 bases and J shed 10 bases, with 25 bases lying between them. CDR3: CASRPIFSRGSHEQFF. The DNA of the CDR3 is TGCGCCAGCAGGCCTATTTTCTCGCGGGGTTCTCACGAGCAGTTCTTC.

The chain is built from TRBV27 and TRBJ2-5, with D perhaps TRBD2 (6 bases). This CDR3 region has 14 residues. V was shortened by 3 bases and J by 2 bases, with 10 bases between the two germline ends. Germline V CDR1 and CDR2: MNHEY, SMNVEV (reference sequence). CDR3: CASSFGSQQETQYF. The CDR3 bases are TGTGCCAGCAGTTTCGGGAGTCAACAAGAGACCCAGTACTTC.

The chain recombines TRBV5-1 with TRBJ2-1; no definite D call. The germline V gene has CDR1 SGHRS and CDR2 YFSETQ. V was pared by 0 bases and J by 6 bases, with 13 bases between. The CDR3 spans 15 residues. This chain's CDR3 is CASSLGGVRFNEQFF. Here the CDR3 DNA reads TGCGCCAGCAGCTTGGGCGGTGTCAGGTTCAATGAGCAGTTCTTC.

V gene TRBV6-1 combines with J gene TRBJ2-3; 8 bases are a match to TRBD1. Trimming took 6 bases from V and 2 from J; bases not matched to a gene: 7. CDR3 length: 15 residues. CDR1 and CDR2 from the germline V gene are MNHNS and SASEGT. In DNA form, the CDR3 reads TGTGCCAGCAGCGGGACAGGAAGTTACACAGATACGCAGTATTTT. Translating gives CASSGTGSYTDTQYF.